The 29 T cell receptor beta chains below come from one sample, sequenced in a study of blood T cell repertoires in COVID-19. Clones were read by immunoSEQ multiplex PCR, and TCRdb kept only the in-frame ones, dropping some. The data contain 300,000 to 400,000 clones, 85% to 90% of them singletons. Sequencing was performed on peripheral blood. Every receptor here comes from a woman in her 50s with active or convalescent COVID-19.

This clone has only a few counts. The V and J genes are TRBV29-1 and TRBJ1-2; 9 bases map to TRBD1. The CDR3 totals 13 residues. The V and J ends lost 5 bases and 2 bases, in that order; junction bases with no gene match: 3. Germline V gene sequence: CDR1 SQVTM, CDR2 ANQGSEA. CDR3 DNA sequence: TGCAGCGTTCCCGGGACAGGGAACTATGGCTACACCTTC. As protein: CSVPGTGNYGYTF.

Written as DNA, the CDR3 is TGTGCCAGCAGTTTAGTTCCTAAAAACTATGGCTACACCTTC. It is translated as CASSLVPKNYGYTF. The V and J genes are TRBV28 and TRBJ1-2; D remains ambiguous. The ends were cut back, 2 bases at V and 2 bases at J, with 9 bases in the middle. The CDR3 length is 14 residues. CDR1 is MDHEN, CDR2 SYDVKM, per germline.

The CDR3 reads CAGAGAGANVLTF. The CDR3 DNA follows: TGTGCTGGTGCGGGGGCTGGGGCCAACGTCCTGACTTTC. The V call is TRBV18, the J call TRBJ2-6; 7 positions agree with TRBD2. This CDR3 has 13 residues. Germline values: CDR1 KGHSH, CDR2 LQKENI. The full variable domain, in which reference TRBV18 and TRBJ2-6 provide the parts outside the CDR3, is NAGVMQNPRHLVRRRGQEARLRCSPMKGHSHVYWYRQLPEEGLKFMVYLQKENIIDESGMPKERFSAEFPKEGPSILRIQQVVRGDSAAYFCAGAGAGANVLTFGAGSRLTVL.

The J gene is TRBJ2-6, the V gene TRBV2; 7 bases fit TRBD1. Losses at the gene ends were 4 bases for V and 4 bases for J; bases not matched to a gene: 7. Germline CDR1 and CDR2: SNHLY and FYNNEI. CDR3 length equals 16 residues. The CDR3 is CASSGQGAFGANVLTF. CDR3 in DNA: TGTGCCAGCAGTGGACAGGGAGCTTTCGGGGCCAACGTCCTGACTTTC.

The chain joins TRBV29-1 to TRBJ2-1, with D possibly TRBD2 on 5 matching bases. Trimming left V 5 bases short and J 7 bases short, with 24 bases between. Germline CDR1 SQVTM, CDR2 ANQGSEA. The CDR3 spans 16 residues. CDR3 nucleotides: TGCAGCGTTAGCGGTTCGGCAGGAAGCTCTACAAATGAGCAGTTCTTC. Encoded protein: CSVSGSAGSSTNEQFF.

The V gene is TRBV19, the J gene TRBJ2-7; 7 nucleotides match TRBD2. Germline-derived CDR1 and CDR2 are LNHDA and SQIVND (reference sequence). V gave up 6 bases and J gave up 3 bases; unmatched junction bases: 11. This CDR3 has 15 amino acids. The CDR3 loop reads CASRYRDYDFYEQYF. DNA for the CDR3: TGTGCCAGTAGGTATAGGGACTACGATTTCTACGAGCAGTACTTC. Based on the CDR3 plus reference TRBV19 and TRBJ2-7, the full variable domain is DGGITQSPKYLFRKEGQNVTLSCEQNLNHDAMYWYRQDPGQGLRLIYYSQIVNDFQKGDIAEGYSVSREKKESFPLTVTSAQKNPTAFYLCASRYRDYDFYEQYFGPGTRLTVT.

This chain links TRBV6-1 with TRBJ1-6; 11 positions match TRBD1. Germline V gene lookup returns CDR1 MNHNS and CDR2 SASEGT. Losses at the gene ends were 0 bases for V and 8 bases for J; bases not matched to a gene: 6. This CDR3 spans 17 amino acids. CDR3 residues: CASSEARGQGAYSPLHF. The CDR3 DNA reads as TGTGCCAGCAGTGAAGCCCGAGGACAGGGGGCTTATTCACCCCTCCACTTT.

The chain has TRBV15 and TRBJ1-4; TRBD1 matches at 12 bases. The CDR3 runs to 18 residues. Germline V lookup: CDR1 LNHNV, CDR2 YYDKDF (reference sequence). V gave up 1 base and J gave up 2 bases; unmatched junction bases: 5. In nucleotides, the CDR3 is TGTGCCACCAGCAGAGGGGACAGGGGGCGACGGACTAATGAAAAACTGTTTTTT. It specifies CATSRGDRGRRTNEKLFF.

Worth noting for this clone: Other DNA sequences from this sample encode an identical CDR3 as well. The rearrangement joins TRBV6-5 to TRBJ1-2; TRBD1 aligns across 10 bases. Germline V CDR1 and CDR2: MNHEY, SVGAGI. V shed 3 bases, J shed 3 bases, and the junction held 4 bases outside the gene matches. The CDR3 consists of 15 residues. CDR3 loop: CASSYTGTGDYGYTF. Here the CDR3 DNA reads TGTGCCAGCAGTTATACCGGGACAGGGGACTATGGCTACACCTTC.

This chain uses TRBV5-1 with TRBJ1-1, with D possibly being TRBD1 (5 bases). Trimming left V 2 bases short and J 5 bases short, with 13 bases between. The CDR3 is 14 amino acids. CDR1 is SGHRS, CDR2 YFSETQ, per germline. CDR3 bases: TGCGCCAGCAGCTTCTTCCTCCAGGGAACTGAAGCTTTCTTT. Translating it yields CASSFFLQGTEAFF.

The rearrangement joins TRBV7-9 to TRBJ1-4; no clear D. CDR1 and CDR2 from the germline V gene are SEHNR and FQNEAQ (reference sequence). V lost 2 bases, J lost 0 bases, and 7 bases lay in between. The CDR3 runs to 15 residues. This CDR3 reads CASSLPGSTNEKLFF. The DNA of the CDR3 is TGTGCCAGCAGCTTACCAGGTTCAACTAATGAAAAACTGTTTTTT.

The chain carries TRBV4-3 and TRBJ1-1; TRBD1 might be the D (5 bases). CDR3 size: 14 residues. Per germline, CDR1 LGHNA and CDR2 YSLEER. V lost 4 bases and J 5 bases, leaving 14 bases between the germline ends. The CDR3 loop reads CASSLSGRGTEAFF. In DNA form, the CDR3 reads TGCGCCAGCAGCCTATCAGGGCGGGGGACTGAAGCTTTCTTT.

The chain carries TRBV5-6 and TRBJ2-5, with 7 bases fitting TRBD2. Germline CDR1 is SGHDT and CDR2 is YYEEEE. This CDR3 spans 16 amino acids. Losses at the gene ends were 4 bases for V and 3 bases for J; bases not matched to a gene: 12. CDR3 in amino acids: CASSLHLTGGKETQYF. The CDR3, as DNA: TGTGCCAGCAGCCTACACCTGACGGGGGGAAAAGAGACCCAGTACTTC.

To note about this clone: One end of the junction varies from germline; a read error may be responsible. The chain joins TRBV5-1 to TRBJ2-3; weak D call: TRBD1 (5 bases). The CDR3 sequence is 15 residues long. From germline, CDR1 is SGHRS and CDR2 YFSETQ. The CDR3 reads CVSSNQGVGTDTQYF. The CDR3 region has the DNA TGCGTCAGCAGCAACCAGGGTGTTGGCACAGATACGCAGTATTTT.

This chain links TRBV7-8 with TRBJ2-5; the match to TRBD1 covers 7 bases. The CDR3 covers 16 residues. Germline CDR1 SGHVS, CDR2 FQNEAQ. After removal of 7 bases from V and 1 base from J, the junction contained 12 bases not matched to a gene. CDR3 DNA sequence: TGTGCCAGCACCACAATGATGGGACAGAGCCAAGAGACCCAGTACTTC. It yields the protein CASTTMMGQSQETQYF.

This clone showed up just a few times. J is TRBJ1-4 and V is TRBV10-3; no clear D gene. The CDR3 spans 13 residues. CDR1 and CDR2 (germline): ENHRY, SYGVKD. V was trimmed by 5 bases and J by 7 bases, leaving 11 bases between them. The CDR3 is CAISPERGEKLFF. In DNA form, the CDR3 reads TGTGCCATCAGTCCAGAGCGGGGTGAAAAACTGTTTTTT.

The rearrangement uses TRBV20-1 and TRBJ2-1, with 15 bases lining up with TRBD2. The J segment lost 3 bases and the V segment lost 6 bases, leaving 12 bases of the junction unmatched. Germline loops: CDR1 DFQATT, CDR2 SNEGSKA (reference sequence). CDR3 length equals 18 residues. The CDR3 region is CSASGLAGGPGLYNEQFF. CDR3 sequence (DNA): TGCAGTGCCAGTGGACTAGCGGGAGGGCCGGGTCTCTACAATGAGCAGTTCTTC.

The rearrangement joins TRBV2 to TRBJ2-7, with 8 bases fitting TRBD1. The trim removed 6 bases at V and 6 bases at J, leaving 4 bases unmatched. The CDR3 spans 12 residues. Germline V gene data show CDR1 as SNHLY and CDR2 as FYNNEI. CDR3 in DNA: TGTGCCAGCAGGGACAGGGAAATCGAGCAGTACTTC. Its translation is CASRDREIEQYF.

The chain joins TRBV9 to TRBJ1-4; the D is unclear. This CDR3 is built from 16 residues. With 0 bases removed from V and 0 bases from J, the gap between germline ends came to 9 bases. The germline gives CDR1 SGDLS, CDR2 YYNGEE. Here the CDR3 DNA reads TGTGCCAGCAGCGTAGGTCCCGCGACAACTAATGAAAAACTGTTTTTT. Its protein is CASSVGPATTNEKLFF.

This sequence joins TRBV7-2 and TRBJ2-3; D is unclear. The V end was cut by 1 base, the J end by 6 bases, with 26 bases between. CDR3 size: 19 residues. Germline V gene lookup returns CDR1 SGHTA and CDR2 FQGNSA. The CDR3 bases are TGTGCCAGCAGCTTAGTCGGCGGTTCGGCTCAACCGGCCGGCGATACGCAGTATTTT. Residues: CASSLVGGSAQPAGDTQYF.

The chain uses TRBV7-2 and TRBJ2-1; 8 nucleotides match TRBD2. The V and J ends lost 1 base and 4 bases, in that order; junction bases with no gene match: 6. Germline assignment: CDR1 SGHTA and CDR2 FQGNSA. There are 16 residues in the CDR3. CDR3: CASSLVASGPYNEQFF. In DNA, the CDR3 is TGTGCCAGCAGCTTAGTCGCTAGCGGGCCATACAATGAGCAGTTCTTC.

This clone has a single count. This chain links TRBV7-2 with TRBJ1-2; 9 nucleotides agree with TRBD1. Per germline, CDR1 SGHTA and CDR2 FQGNSA. The CDR3 is 14 residues long. V shed 4 bases, J shed 2 bases, and the junction held 2 bases outside the gene matches. The CDR3: CASSSDRGNYGYTF. CDR3 bases: TGTGCCAGCAGCTCCGACAGGGGGAACTATGGCTACACCTTC.

The rearrangement uses TRBV10-3 and TRBJ1-3; TRBD1 aligns across 7 bases. CDR1 is ENHRY and CDR2 is SYGVKD in the germline V gene. V lost 4 bases and J lost 4; bases outside the gene matches: 4. The CDR3 covers 14 residues. In DNA form, the CDR3 reads TGTGCCATCAGTGCTACAGGGGACGGAAACACCATATATTTT. Translating gives CAISATGDGNTIYF.

CDR3 nucleotide sequence: TGTGCCAGCAGCACCGGACTAGATTTCGGGCGGGGGGAGCTGTTTTTT. Residues: CASSTGLDFGRGELFF. The V call is TRBV11-1, the J call TRBJ2-2; 7 nucleotides agree with TRBD2. Germline V gives CDR1 SGHAT, CDR2 FQDESV (reference sequence). The CDR3 runs to 16 residues. V gave up 5 bases and J gave up 8 bases; unmatched junction bases: 14.

The V gene is TRBV5-1, the J gene TRBJ2-3; D is possibly TRBD1 (6 bases). This CDR3 has 15 residues. Germline V gene data show CDR1 as SGHRS and CDR2 as YFSETQ. Trimming took 4 bases from V and 1 from J, leaving 13 bases between them. DNA of the CDR3: TGCGCCAGCAGCCGAGGGGGACAAGGCACAGATACGCAGTATTTT. Protein sequence: CASSRGGQGTDTQYF.

V is TRBV27 and J is TRBJ1-6, with D maybe TRBD1 (6 bases). This CDR3 is built from 14 residues. Germline loops: CDR1 MNHEY, CDR2 SMNVEV (reference sequence). V lost 7 bases, J lost 7 bases, and 14 bases lay in between. The CDR3 spells CASKPDRLNSPLHF. The CDR3 DNA follows: TGTGCCAGCAAGCCGGACAGACTCAATTCACCCCTCCACTTT.

The chain uses TRBV27 and TRBJ2-5, with 10 bases aligning to TRBD2. The CDR3 covers 16 residues. Germline V gives CDR1 MNHEY, CDR2 SMNVEV (reference sequence). J gave up 4 bases and V 4 bases, and 9 bases lay outside the gene matches. CDR3 DNA sequence: TGTGCCAGCAGTTCCGGGACTAGCGAAAGGGGAGAGACCCAGTACTTC. Translating gives CASSSGTSERGETQYF.

CDR3 nucleotides: TGTGCCAGCAGGGCCTACCTAGCGGGAGGGGAGCAGTACTTC. Protein: CASRAYLAGGEQYF. The chain combines TRBV5-8 with TRBJ2-7; 12 bases fit TRBD2. This CDR3 is built from 14 residues. J gave up 7 bases and V 5 bases, and 7 bases lay outside the gene matches. Per the germline V gene, CDR1 is SGHTS and CDR2 is YDEGEE.

The chain has TRBV7-9 and TRBJ2-3, with TRBD2 matching over 9 bases. J lost 7 bases, V lost 5 bases, and 13 bases had no gene match. The CDR3 spans 16 residues. Germline CDR1 is SEHNR and CDR2 is FQNEAQ (reference sequence). The CDR3 DNA sequence: TGTGCCAGCAGCCCCGCGGGGGGGCCTGGTTCCTATACGCAGTATTTT. Translating gives CASSPAGGPGSYTQYF.